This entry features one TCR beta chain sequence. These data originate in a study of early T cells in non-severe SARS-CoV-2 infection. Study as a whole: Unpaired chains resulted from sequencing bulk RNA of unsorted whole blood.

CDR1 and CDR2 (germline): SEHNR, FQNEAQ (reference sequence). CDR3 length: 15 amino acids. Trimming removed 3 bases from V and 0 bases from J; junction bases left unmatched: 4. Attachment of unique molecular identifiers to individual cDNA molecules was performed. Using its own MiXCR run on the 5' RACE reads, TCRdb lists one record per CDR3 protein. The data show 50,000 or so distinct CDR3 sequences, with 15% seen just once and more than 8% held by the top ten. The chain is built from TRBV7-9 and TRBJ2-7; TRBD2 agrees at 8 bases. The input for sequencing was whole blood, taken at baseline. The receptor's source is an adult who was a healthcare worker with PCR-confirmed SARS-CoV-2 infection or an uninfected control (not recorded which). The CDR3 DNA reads TGTGCCAGCAGCTTCGCGGGGGGCTCCTCCTACGAGCAGTACTTC. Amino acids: CASSFAGGSSYEQYF.